What follows is one T cell receptor beta chain and its context. Its antigen remains unidentified. In TCRdb, the reads were re-called with MiXCR into one record per CDR3 protein. The data contain more than 150,000 distinct CDR3 sequences, less than 25% of them singletons. The entry originates in a study of T cell repertoires in cytomegalovirus infection. Looking at the study overall: In public TCR beta signatures, there were indications of both CMV infection and matching HLA type.

Study results and caveats: The study identified carriers of CMV plus the relevant HLA from cumulative public TCR beta family frequency. There were HLA-C-restricted CMV-specific TCR beta clonotypes dominating the ex vivo response.

Sequencing was carried out using PBMCs. The clonotype originates from a human donor in good health (CMV status not recorded). Some clones in this sample may be carry-over from other donors' samples.

CDR3 sequence reads: CASRMTGDTEAFF. CDR3 bases: TGTGCCAGCAGAATGACAGGAGACACTGAAGCTTTCTTT. The chain joins TRBV12-3 or TRBV12-4 to TRBJ1-1; perhaps TRBD1 as D (6 bases). CDR3 size: 13 residues. The germline V and J ends were trimmed by 6 bases and 3 bases, with 11 bases remaining between them.